Presented here are 9 T cell receptor beta chains from one specimen sequenced in a study of blood T cell repertoires in COVID-19. Libraries were prepared by immunoSEQ multiplex PCR; TCRdb keeps only in-frame clonotypes and omits some of them. The table has more than 250,000 clones, roughly 90% seen once; the top ten hold about 18%. Sequenced input: PBMCs or T cells enriched from blood (not recorded which). The receptors derive from a woman in her thirties who had recovered from COVID-19.

The CDR3 nucleotides are TGTGCCAGCAGTTTGCAGGGGGGTGGCTACACCTTC. Translated, it gives CASSLQGGGYTF. The rearrangement links TRBV28 to TRBJ1-2, with 7 nucleotides matching TRBD1. This CDR3 comprises 12 residues. Germline V gene data show CDR1 as MDHEN and CDR2 as SYDVKM. With 3 bases clipped from V and 7 bases from J, the junction kept 2 bases outside the gene matches.

This chain connects TRBV15 to TRBJ1-5; D ambiguous. V was trimmed by 4 bases and J by 0 bases, leaving 4 bases between them. CDR3 size: 13 residues. The germline gives CDR1 LNHNV, CDR2 YYDKDF (reference sequence). The CDR3 here is CATSTGSNQPQHF. The CDR3 DNA reads TGTGCCACCAGCACCGGTAGCAATCAGCCCCAGCATTTT.

The chain recombines TRBV5-4 with TRBJ2-2, with 7 bases aligning to TRBD1. The germline V gene encodes CDR1 SGHNT and CDR2 YYREEE (reference sequence). The CDR3 runs 13 residues. V was pared by 4 bases and J by 6 bases, with 3 bases of the junction left unmatched. The CDR3 reads CASSMDRSGELFF. CDR3 DNA sequence: TGTGCCAGCAGCATGGACAGGTCCGGGGAGCTGTTTTTT.

This CDR3 is CASSPRYTDTQYF. DNA for the CDR3: TGTGCCAGCAGCCCCCGTTACACAGATACGCAGTATTTT. V and J are TRBV28 and TRBJ2-3; no reliable D call. In germline, CDR1 is MDHEN, CDR2 SYDVKM. The ends were cut back, 6 bases at V and 2 bases at J, with 9 bases in the middle. CDR3 length equals 13 residues. Together with reference TRBV28 and TRBJ2-3, the CDR3 gives the full variable domain: DVKVTQSSRYLVKRTGEKVFLECVQDMDHENMFWYRQDPGLGLRLIYFSYDVKMKEKGDIPEGYSVSREKKERFSLILESASTNQTSMYLCASSPRYTDTQYFGPGTRLTVL.

This chain uses TRBV7-9 with TRBJ2-4; possibly TRBD1 for D (5 bases). This CDR3 contains 14 residues. Germline CDR1 and CDR2: SEHNR and FQNEAQ (reference sequence). Trimming stripped 4 bases from V and 1 base from J, with 8 bases between. CDR3 amino acids: CASSSSGAKNIQYF. The CDR3 DNA sequence: TGTGCCAGCAGCTCCTCAGGGGCCAAAAACATTCAGTACTTC.

This chain links TRBV19 with TRBJ1-5, with D uncertain. Germline CDR1 is LNHDA and CDR2 is SQIVND (reference sequence). V was trimmed by 3 bases and J by 7 bases, leaving 13 bases between them. This CDR3 has 14 amino acids. The CDR3 loop is CASSIEGGPQPQHF. The CDR3, as DNA: TGTGCCAGTAGTATCGAGGGAGGGCCCCAGCCCCAGCATTTT.

The DNA for the CDR3 is TGTGCCAGCAGAGCGACAGGGGGGGAGCTGTTTTTT. As protein: CASRATGGELFF. This chain joins TRBV12-3 or TRBV12-4 and TRBJ2-2; 7 nucleotides line up with TRBD1. Losses at the gene ends were 6 bases for V and 8 bases for J; bases not matched to a gene: 3. CDR3 length equals 12 residues.

The V and J genes are TRBV9 and TRBJ1-5; 8 nucleotides agree with TRBD1. V was pared by 3 bases and J by 4 bases, with 6 bases of the junction left unmatched. CDR1 SGDLS and CDR2 YYNGEE come from the germline V gene. This CDR3 comprises 15 residues. The CDR3, as DNA: TGTGCCAGCAGCGCGCAGGGGGCCCGAAATCAGCCCCAGCATTTT. It is translated as CASSAQGARNQPQHF.

The gene calls are TRBV27 and TRBJ2-7; 10 bases line up with TRBD2. The V gene end was trimmed by 3 bases and the J gene end by 4 bases; junction bases not matched to a gene: 9. The CDR3 runs to 16 residues. Germline-derived CDR1 and CDR2 are MNHEY and SMNVEV (reference sequence). CDR3 nucleotides: TGTGCCAGCAGTTTTTCTAGCGGGAGTATAGGGTACGAGCAGTACTTC. Its translation is CASSFSSGSIGYEQYF.